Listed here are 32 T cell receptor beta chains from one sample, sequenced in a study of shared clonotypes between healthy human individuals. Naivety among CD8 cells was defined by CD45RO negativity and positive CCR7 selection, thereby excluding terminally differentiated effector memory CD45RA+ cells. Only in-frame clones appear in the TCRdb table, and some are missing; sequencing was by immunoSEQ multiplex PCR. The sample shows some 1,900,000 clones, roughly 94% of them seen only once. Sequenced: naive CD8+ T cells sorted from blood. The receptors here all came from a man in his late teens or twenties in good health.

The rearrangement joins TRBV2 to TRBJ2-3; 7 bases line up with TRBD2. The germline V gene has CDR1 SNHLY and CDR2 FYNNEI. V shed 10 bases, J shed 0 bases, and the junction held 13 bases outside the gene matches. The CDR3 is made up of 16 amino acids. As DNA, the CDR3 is TGTGCCAAGAGGGGCGGGAGAGGAGGTAGCACAGATACGCAGTATTTT. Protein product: CAKRGGRGGSTDTQYF.

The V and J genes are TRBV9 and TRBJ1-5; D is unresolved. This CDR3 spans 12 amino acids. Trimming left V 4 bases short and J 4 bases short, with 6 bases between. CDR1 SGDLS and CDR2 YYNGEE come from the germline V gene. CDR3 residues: CASSPRNQPQHF. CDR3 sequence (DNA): TGTGCCAGCAGCCCCAGAAATCAGCCCCAGCATTTT. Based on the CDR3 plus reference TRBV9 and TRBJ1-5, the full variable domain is DSGVTQTPKHLITATGQRVTLRCSPRSGDLSVYWYQQSLDQGLQFLIQYYNGEERAKGNILERFSAQQFPDLHSELNLSSLELGDSALYFCASSPRNQPQHFGDGTRLSIL.

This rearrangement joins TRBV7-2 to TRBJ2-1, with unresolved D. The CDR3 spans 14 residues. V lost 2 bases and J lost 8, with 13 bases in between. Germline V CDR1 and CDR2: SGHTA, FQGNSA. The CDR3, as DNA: TGTGCCAGCAGCTTATATAGCCCTATCGATGAGCAGTTCTTC. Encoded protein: CASSLYSPIDEQFF.

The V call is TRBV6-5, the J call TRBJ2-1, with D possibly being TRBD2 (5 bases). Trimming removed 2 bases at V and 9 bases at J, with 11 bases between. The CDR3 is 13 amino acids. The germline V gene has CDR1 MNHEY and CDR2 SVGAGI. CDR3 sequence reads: CASSYDGESEQFF. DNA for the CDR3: TGTGCCAGCAGTTACGACGGGGAGAGTGAGCAGTTCTTC.

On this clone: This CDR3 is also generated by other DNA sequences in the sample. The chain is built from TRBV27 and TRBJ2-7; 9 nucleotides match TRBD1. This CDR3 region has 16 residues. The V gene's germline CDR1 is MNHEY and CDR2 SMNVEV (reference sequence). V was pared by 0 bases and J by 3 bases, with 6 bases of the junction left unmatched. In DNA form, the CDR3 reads TGTGCCAGCAGTTTATCTGCCGGGACAGGGAACTACGAGCAGTACTTC. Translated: CASSLSAGTGNYEQYF.

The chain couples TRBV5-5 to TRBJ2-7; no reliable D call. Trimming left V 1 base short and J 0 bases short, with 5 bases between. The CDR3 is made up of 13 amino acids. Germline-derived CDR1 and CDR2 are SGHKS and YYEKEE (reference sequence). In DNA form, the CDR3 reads TGTGCCAGCAGCTTGTACCCCTCCTACGAGCAGTACTTC. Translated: CASSLYPSYEQYF.

CDR3 coding DNA: TGTGCCAGCAGTGAAACACAGCTCAATCAGCCCCAGCATTTT. Protein product: CASSETQLNQPQHF. The chain joins TRBV6-1 to TRBJ1-5, with unresolved D. V was clipped by 2 bases and J by 3 bases, with 8 bases between them. CDR3 length: 14 amino acids. Germline V gives CDR1 MNHNS, CDR2 SASEGT.

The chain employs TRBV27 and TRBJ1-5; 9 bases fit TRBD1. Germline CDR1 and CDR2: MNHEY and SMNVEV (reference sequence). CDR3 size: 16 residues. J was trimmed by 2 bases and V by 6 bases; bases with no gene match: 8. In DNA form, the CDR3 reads TGTGCCAGCAGGGACAGGGGCGAGAGTGGCAATCAGCCCCAGCATTTT. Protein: CASRDRGESGNQPQHF.

The CDR3 sequence: CASSRDRMNTEAFF. The CDR3 DNA follows: TGCGCCAGCAGCCGGGACAGGATGAACACTGAAGCTTTCTTT. The chain carries TRBV4-1 and TRBJ1-1; 8 bases are shared with TRBD1. Germline values: CDR1 MGHRA, CDR2 YSYEKL. The J segment lost 0 bases and the V segment lost 4 bases, leaving 1 base of the junction unmatched. This CDR3 region has 14 residues.

This chain's CDR3 is CASSAGYTGELFF. The DNA for the CDR3 is TGTGCCAGCAGCGCGGGGTACACCGGGGAGCTGTTTTTT. The gene calls are TRBV5-6 and TRBJ2-2, with D possibly matching TRBD2 (6 bases). Trimming pared 4 bases from V and 3 bases from J, leaving 7 bases between. The CDR3 runs to 13 residues. The germline V gene has CDR1 SGHDT and CDR2 YYEEEE.

This chain's CDR3 is CASSLSAGTDYGYTF. DNA of the CDR3: TGTGCCAGTAGTCTATCGGCGGGGACAGACTATGGCTACACCTTC. The V call is TRBV19, the J call TRBJ1-2; 7 bases match TRBD1. The CDR3 is 15 amino acids. The junction had 9 bases not matched to a gene; V was cut back by 5 bases and J by 3 bases. Germline CDR1 reads LNHDA; CDR2 reads SQIVND (reference sequence). Complete variable domain (other parts from reference TRBV19 and TRBJ1-2): DGGITQSPKYLFRKEGQNVTLSCEQNLNHDAMYWYRQDPGQGLRLIYYSQIVNDFQKGDIAEGYSVSREKKESFPLTVTSAQKNPTAFYLCASSLSAGTDYGYTFGSGTRLTVV.

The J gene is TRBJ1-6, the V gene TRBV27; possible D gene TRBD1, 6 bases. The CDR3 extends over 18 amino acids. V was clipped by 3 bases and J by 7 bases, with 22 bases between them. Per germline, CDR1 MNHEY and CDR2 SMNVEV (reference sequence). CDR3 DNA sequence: TGTGCCAGCAGTTTCCAAACTACAGGGCCCGCTTTGAATTCACCCCTCCACTTT. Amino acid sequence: CASSFQTTGPALNSPLHF.

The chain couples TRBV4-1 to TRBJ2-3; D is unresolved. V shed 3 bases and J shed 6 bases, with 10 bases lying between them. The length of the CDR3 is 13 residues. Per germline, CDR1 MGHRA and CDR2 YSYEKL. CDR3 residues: CASSQAPMDTQYF. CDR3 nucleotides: TGCGCCAGCAGCCAGGCACCCATGGATACGCAGTATTTT.

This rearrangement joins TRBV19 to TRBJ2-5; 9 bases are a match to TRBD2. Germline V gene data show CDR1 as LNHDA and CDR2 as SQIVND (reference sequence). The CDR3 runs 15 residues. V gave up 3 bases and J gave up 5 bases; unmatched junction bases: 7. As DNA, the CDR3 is TGTGCCAGTAGTATTTGGGGACTAGCCGGGGAGACCCAGTACTTC. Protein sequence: CASSIWGLAGETQYF. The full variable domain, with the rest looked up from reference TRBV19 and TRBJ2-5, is DGGITQSPKYLFRKEGQNVTLSCEQNLNHDAMYWYRQDPGQGLRLIYYSQIVNDFQKGDIAEGYSVSREKKESFPLTVTSAQKNPTAFYLCASSIWGLAGETQYFGPGTRLLVL.

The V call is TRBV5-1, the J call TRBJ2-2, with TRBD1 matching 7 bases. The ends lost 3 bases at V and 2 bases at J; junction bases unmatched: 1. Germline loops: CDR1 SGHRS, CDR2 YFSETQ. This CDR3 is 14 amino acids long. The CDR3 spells CASSWDRNTGELFF. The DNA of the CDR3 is TGCGCCAGCAGCTGGGACAGAAACACCGGGGAGCTGTTTTTT.

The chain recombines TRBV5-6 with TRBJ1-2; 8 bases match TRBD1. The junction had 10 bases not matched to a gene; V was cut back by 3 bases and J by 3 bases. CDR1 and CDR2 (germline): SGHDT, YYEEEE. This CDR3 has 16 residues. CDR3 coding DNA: TGTGCCAGCAGCTCGTGGCTTTTGGACAGGGACTATGGCTACACCTTC. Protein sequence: CASSSWLLDRDYGYTF. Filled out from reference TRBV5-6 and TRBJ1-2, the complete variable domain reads DAGVTQSPTHLIKTRGQQVTLRCSPKSGHDTVSWYQQALGQGPQFIFQYYEEEERQRGNFPDRFSGHQFPNYSSELNVNALLLGDSALYLCASSSWLLDRDYGYTFGSGTRLTVV.

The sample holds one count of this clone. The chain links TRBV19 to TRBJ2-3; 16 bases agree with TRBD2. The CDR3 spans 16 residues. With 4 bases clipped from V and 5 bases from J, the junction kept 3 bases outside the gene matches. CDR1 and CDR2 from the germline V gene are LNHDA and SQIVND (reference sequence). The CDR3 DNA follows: TGTGCCAGTAGTACCGGGACTAGCGGGAGGGAAGATACGCAGTATTTT. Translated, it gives CASSTGTSGREDTQYF.

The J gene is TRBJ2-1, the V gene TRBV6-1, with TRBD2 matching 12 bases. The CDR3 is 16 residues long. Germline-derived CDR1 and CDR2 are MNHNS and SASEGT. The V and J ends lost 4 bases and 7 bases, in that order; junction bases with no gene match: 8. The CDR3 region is CASSGPLLAGGNEQFF. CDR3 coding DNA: TGTGCCAGCAGTGGACCTTTGCTAGCGGGAGGGAATGAGCAGTTCTTC.

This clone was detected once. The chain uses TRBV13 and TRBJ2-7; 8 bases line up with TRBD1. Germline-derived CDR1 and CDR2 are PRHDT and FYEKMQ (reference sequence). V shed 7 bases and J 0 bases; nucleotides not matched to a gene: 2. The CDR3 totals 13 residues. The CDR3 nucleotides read TGTGCCAGCACCGGGACAGGCTCCTACGAGCAGTACTTC. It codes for CASTGTGSYEQYF.

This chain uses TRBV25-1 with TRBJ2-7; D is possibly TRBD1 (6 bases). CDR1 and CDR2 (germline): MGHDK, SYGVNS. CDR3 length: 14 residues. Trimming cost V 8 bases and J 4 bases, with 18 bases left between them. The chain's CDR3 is CASGWRNREYEQYF. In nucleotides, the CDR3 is TGTGCCAGCGGTTGGAGGAACAGGGAGTACGAGCAGTACTTC.

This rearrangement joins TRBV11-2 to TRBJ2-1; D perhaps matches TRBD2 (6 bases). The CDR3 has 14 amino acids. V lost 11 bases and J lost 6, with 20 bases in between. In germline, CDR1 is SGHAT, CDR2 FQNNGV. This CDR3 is CAPEEEGLGNEQFF. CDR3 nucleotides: TGTGCCCCTGAGGAGGAGGGCCTGGGCAATGAGCAGTTCTTC.

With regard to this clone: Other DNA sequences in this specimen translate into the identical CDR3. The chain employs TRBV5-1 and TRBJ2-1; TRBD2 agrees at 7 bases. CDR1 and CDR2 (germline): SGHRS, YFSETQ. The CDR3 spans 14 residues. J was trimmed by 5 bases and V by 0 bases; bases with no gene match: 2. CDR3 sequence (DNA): TGCGCCAGCAGCTTGGCCGGGGGGAACAATGAGCAGTTCTTC. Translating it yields CASSLAGGNNEQFF.

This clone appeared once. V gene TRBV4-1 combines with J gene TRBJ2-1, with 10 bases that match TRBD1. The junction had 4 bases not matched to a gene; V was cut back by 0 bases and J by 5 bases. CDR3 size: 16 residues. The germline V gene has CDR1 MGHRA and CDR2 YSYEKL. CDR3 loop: CASSQEDRGGHNEQFF. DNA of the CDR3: TGCGCCAGCAGCCAAGAGGACAGGGGGGGACACAATGAGCAGTTCTTC.

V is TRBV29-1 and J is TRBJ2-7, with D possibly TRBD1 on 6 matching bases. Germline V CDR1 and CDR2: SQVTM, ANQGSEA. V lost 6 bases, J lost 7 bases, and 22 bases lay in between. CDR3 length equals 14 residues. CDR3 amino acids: CSVEPTYRVGEQYF. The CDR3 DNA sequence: TGCAGCGTCGAACCTACTTACAGGGTGGGTGAGCAGTACTTC.

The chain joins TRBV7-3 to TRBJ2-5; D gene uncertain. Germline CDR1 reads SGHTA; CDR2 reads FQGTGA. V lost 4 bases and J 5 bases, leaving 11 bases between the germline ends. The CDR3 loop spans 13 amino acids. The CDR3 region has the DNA TGTGCCAGCAGCTCTGAGCGTTTCGAGACCCAGTACTTC. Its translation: CASSSERFETQYF. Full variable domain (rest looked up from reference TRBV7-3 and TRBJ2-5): GAGVSQTPSNKVTEKGKYVELRCDPISGHTALYWYRQSLGQGPEFLIYFQGTGAADDSGLPNDRFFAVRPEGSVSTLKIQRTERGDSAVYLCASSSERFETQYFGPGTRLLVL.

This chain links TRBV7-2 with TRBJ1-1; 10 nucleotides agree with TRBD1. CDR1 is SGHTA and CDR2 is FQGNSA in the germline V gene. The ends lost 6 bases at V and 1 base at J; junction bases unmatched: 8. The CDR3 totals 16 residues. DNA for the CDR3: TGTGCCAGCAGGTGGACAGGGGGTGCGGCGAACACTGAAGCTTTCTTT. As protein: CASRWTGGAANTEAFF.

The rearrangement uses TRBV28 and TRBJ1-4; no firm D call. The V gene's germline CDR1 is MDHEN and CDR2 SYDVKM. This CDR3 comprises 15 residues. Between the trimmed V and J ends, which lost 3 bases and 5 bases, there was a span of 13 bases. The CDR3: CASSLRRELNEKLFF. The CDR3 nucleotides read TGTGCCAGCAGTTTGAGGAGGGAATTGAATGAAAAACTGTTTTTT.

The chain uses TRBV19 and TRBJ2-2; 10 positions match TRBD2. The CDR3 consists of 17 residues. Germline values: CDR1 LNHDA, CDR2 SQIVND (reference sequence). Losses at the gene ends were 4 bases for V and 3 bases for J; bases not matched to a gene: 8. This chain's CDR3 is CASSTLTSGMDTGELFF. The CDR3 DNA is TGTGCCAGTAGTACCCTTACTAGCGGGATGGACACCGGGGAGCTGTTTTTT.

CDR3 bases: TGTGCCAGCAGCGGTGGACAGTCCTATGGCTACACCTTC. It yields the protein CASSGGQSYGYTF. J is TRBJ1-2 and V is TRBV9, with D possibly being TRBD1 (6 bases). The CDR3 loop spans 13 amino acids. Trimming removed 3 bases at V and 4 bases at J, with 10 bases between. The germline CDR1 and CDR2 sequences are SGDLS and YYNGEE. The whole variable domain, remainder taken from reference TRBV9 and TRBJ1-2, is DSGVTQTPKHLITATGQRVTLRCSPRSGDLSVYWYQQSLDQGLQFLIQYYNGEERAKGNILERFSAQQFPDLHSELNLSSLELGDSALYFCASSGGQSYGYTFGSGTRLTVV.

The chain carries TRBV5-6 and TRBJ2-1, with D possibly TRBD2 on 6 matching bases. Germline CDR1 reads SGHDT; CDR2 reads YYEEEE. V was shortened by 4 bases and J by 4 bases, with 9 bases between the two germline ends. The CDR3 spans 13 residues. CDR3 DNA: TGTGCCAGCAGCCAAAGCGGGTACAATGAGCAGTTCTTC. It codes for CASSQSGYNEQFF.

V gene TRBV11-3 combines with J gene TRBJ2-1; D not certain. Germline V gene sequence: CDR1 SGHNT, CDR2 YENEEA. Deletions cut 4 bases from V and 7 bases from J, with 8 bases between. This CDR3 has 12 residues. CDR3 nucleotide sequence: TGTGCCAGCAGCTCTGTCCGGAATGAGCAGTTCTTC. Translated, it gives CASSSVRNEQFF.

The chain's CDR3 is CATSSLGAGLAGFTDTQYF. The DNA for the CDR3 is TGTGCCACCAGCAGTTTAGGAGCGGGACTAGCGGGTTTCACAGATACGCAGTATTTT. The chain recombines TRBV15 with TRBJ2-3, with 12 bases identical to TRBD2. The junction had 12 bases not matched to a gene; V was cut back by 3 bases and J by 2 bases. The germline V gene encodes CDR1 LNHNV and CDR2 YYDKDF (reference sequence). This CDR3 comprises 19 residues.